This T cell receptor beta chain was profiled in a study of blood T cell repertoires in COVID-19. The overall study: The United States, Italy and Spain provided the acute and convalescent COVID-19 samples. The analysed material was cDNA or gDNA that came from T cells, B-cell-depleted T cells, or PBMCs.

The V gene lost 8 bases and the J gene lost 7 bases, with 15 bases spanning the gap. The CDR3 is made up of 12 amino acids. CDR1 and CDR2 (germline): MNHEY, SVGAGI. Under the authors' procedure: Reference gene primer amplification yielded estimated nucleated cell counts. Here immunoSEQ multiplex PCR was the method, and the copy in TCRdb shows in-frame clones only, minus some. The DNA was the basis for D and trimming; V, J and clone size are from that table. The sample has fewer than 80,000 clones; roughly 89% are singletons. The specimen was peripheral blood. The clonotype comes from a man aged 30-40 years with acute or convalescent COVID-19. The chain links TRBV6-5 to TRBJ2-7; possibly TRBD1 for D (5 bases). The CDR3 sequence is CASGARWGEQYF. The DNA for the CDR3 is TGTGCCAGCGGGGCTCGGTGGGGAGAGCAGTACTTC.